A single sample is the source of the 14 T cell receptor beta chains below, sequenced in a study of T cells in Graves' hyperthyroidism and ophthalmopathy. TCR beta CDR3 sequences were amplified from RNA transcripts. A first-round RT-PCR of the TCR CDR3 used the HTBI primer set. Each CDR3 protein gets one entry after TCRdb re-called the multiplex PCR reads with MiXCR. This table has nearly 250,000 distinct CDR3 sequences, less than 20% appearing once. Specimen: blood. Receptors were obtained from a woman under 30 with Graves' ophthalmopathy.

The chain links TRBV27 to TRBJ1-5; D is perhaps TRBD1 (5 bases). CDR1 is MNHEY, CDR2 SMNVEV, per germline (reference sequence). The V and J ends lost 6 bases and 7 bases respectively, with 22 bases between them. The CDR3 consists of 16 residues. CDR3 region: CASSSGGGGSRQPQHF. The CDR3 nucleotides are TGTGCCAGCAGCTCCGGGGGGGGGGGAAGTCGGCAGCCCCAGCATTTT.

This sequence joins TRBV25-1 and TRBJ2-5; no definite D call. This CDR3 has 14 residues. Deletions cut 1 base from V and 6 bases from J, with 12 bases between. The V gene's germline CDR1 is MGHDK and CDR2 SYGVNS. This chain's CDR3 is CASSELGLGKTQYF. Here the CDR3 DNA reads TGTGCCAGCAGTGAATTAGGGTTGGGGAAGACCCAGTACTTC. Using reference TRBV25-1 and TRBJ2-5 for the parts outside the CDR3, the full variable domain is EADIYQTPRYLVIGTGKKITLECSQTMGHDKMYWYQQDPGMELHLIHYSYGVNSTEKGDLSSESTVSRIRTEHFPLTLESARPSHTSQYLCASSELGLGKTQYFGPGTRLLVL.

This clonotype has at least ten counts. The CDR3 region has the DNA TGTGCCAGCAGCTTAAGCCTGGCAGCCTCCTACGAGCAGTACTTC. This sequence encodes CASSLSLAASYEQYF. This sequence joins TRBV7-2 and TRBJ2-7; no clear D. This CDR3 is built from 15 residues. Germline V gene data show CDR1 as SGHTA and CDR2 as FQGNSA. V was trimmed by 2 bases and J by 0 bases, leaving 11 bases between them. Drawing the rest from reference TRBV7-2 and TRBJ2-7, the complete variable domain is GAGVSQSPSNKVTEKGKDVELRCDPISGHTALYWYRQSLGQGLEFLIYFQGNSAPDKSGLPSDRFSAERTGGSVSTLTIQRTQQEDSAVYLCASSLSLAASYEQYFGPGTRLTVT.

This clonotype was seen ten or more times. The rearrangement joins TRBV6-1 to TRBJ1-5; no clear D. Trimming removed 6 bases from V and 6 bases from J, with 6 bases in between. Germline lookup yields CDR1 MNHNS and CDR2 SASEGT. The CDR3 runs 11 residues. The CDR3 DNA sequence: TGTGCCAGCAGCGCAGGTCAGCCCCAGCATTTT. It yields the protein CASSAGQPQHF.

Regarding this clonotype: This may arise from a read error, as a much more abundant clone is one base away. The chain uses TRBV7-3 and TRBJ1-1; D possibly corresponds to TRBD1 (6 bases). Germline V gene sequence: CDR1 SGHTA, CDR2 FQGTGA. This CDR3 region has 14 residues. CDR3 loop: CTSGKVGAVTEAFF. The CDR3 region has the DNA TGTACCAGCGGAAAAGTGGGGGCGGTCACTGAAGCTTTCTTT.

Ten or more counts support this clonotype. The chain's CDR3 is CASSLDLVAGELFF. The CDR3 DNA reads TGCGCCAGCAGCTTGGATCTGGTGGCCGGGGAGCTGTTTTTT. The V gene is TRBV5-1, the J gene TRBJ2-2, with D unclear. Germline assignment: CDR1 SGHRS and CDR2 YFSETQ. V lost 0 bases and J lost 6, with 9 bases in between. The CDR3 totals 14 residues.

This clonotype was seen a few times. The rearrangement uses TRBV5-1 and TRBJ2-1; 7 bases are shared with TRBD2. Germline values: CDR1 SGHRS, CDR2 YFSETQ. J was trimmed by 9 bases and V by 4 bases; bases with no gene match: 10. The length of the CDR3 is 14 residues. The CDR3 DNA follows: TGCGCCAGCAGCAATGAAGGACTAGTTGGTGAGCAGTTCTTC. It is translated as CASSNEGLVGEQFF. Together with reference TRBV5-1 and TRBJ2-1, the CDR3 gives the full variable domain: KAGVTQTPRYLIKTRGQQVTLSCSPISGHRSVSWYQQTPGQGLQFLFEYFSETQRNKGNFPGRFSGRQFSNSRSEMNVSTLELGDSALYLCASSNEGLVGEQFFGPGTRLTVL.

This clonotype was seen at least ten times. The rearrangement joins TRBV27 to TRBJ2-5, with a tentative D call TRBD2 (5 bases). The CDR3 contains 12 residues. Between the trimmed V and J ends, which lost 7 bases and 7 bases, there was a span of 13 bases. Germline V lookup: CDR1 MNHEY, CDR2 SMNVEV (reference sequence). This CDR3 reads CASTSPGGTQYF. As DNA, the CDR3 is TGTGCCAGCACGAGTCCCGGAGGGACCCAGTACTTC.

CDR3 nucleotides: TGTGCCAGCAGGAGGAGCGGGAGGGGTGCTGAGCAGTTCTTC. The encoded protein is CASRRSGRGAEQFF. The chain has TRBV2 and TRBJ2-1, with TRBD2 matching 10 bases. Germline assignment: CDR1 SNHLY and CDR2 FYNNEI. This CDR3 has 14 residues. The J segment lost 9 bases and the V segment lost 6 bases, leaving 8 bases of the junction unmatched. The full variable domain, in which reference TRBV2 and TRBJ2-1 provide the parts outside the CDR3, is EPEVTQTPSHQVTQMGQEVILRCVPISNHLYFYWYRQILGQKVEFLVSFYNNEISEKSEIFDDQFSVERPDGSNFTLKIRSTKLEDSAMYFCASRRSGRGAEQFFGPGTRLTVL.

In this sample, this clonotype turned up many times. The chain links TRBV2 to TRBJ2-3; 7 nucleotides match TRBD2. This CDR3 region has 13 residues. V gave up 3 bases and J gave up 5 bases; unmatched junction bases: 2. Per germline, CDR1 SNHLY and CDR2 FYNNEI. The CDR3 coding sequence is TGTGCCAGCAGTGATGAGCGGGGAGATACGCAGTATTTT. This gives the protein CASSDERGDTQYF.

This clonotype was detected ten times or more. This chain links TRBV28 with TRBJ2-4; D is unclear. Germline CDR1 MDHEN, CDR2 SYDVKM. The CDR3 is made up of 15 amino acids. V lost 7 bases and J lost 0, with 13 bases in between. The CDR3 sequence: CASTHERIAKNIQYF. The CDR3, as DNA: TGTGCCAGCACCCACGAACGAATAGCCAAAAACATTCAGTACTTC.

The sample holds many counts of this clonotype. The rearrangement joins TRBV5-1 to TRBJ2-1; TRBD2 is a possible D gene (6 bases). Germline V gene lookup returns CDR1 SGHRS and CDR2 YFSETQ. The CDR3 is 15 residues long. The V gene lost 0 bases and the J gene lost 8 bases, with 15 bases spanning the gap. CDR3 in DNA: TGCGCCAGCAGCTTGGCTCCAGGGAGGAGCGATGAGCAGTTCTTC. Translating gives CASSLAPGRSDEQFF. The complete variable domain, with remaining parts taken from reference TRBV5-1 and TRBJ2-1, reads KAGVTQTPRYLIKTRGQQVTLSCSPISGHRSVSWYQQTPGQGLQFLFEYFSETQRNKGNFPGRFSGRQFSNSRSEMNVSTLELGDSALYLCASSLAPGRSDEQFFGPGTRLTVL.

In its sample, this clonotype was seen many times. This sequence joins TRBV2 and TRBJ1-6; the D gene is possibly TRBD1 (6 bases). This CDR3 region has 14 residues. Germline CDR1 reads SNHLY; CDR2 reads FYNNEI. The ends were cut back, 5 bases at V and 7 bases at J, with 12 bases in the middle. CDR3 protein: CASSFRTENSPLHF. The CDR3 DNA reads TGTGCCAGCAGTTTCCGGACAGAAAATTCACCCCTCCACTTT.

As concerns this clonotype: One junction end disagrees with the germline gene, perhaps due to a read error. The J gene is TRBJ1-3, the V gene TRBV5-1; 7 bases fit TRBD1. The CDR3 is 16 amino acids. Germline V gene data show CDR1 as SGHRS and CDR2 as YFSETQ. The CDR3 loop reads CASSVDGQAMENTIYF. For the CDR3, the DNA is TGTGCCAGCAGCGTAGATGGACAGGCCATGGAAAACACCATATATTTT. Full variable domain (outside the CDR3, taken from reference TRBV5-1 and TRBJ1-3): KAGVTQTPRYLIKTRGQQVTLSCSPISGHRSVSWYQQTPGQGLQFLFEYFSETQRNKGNFPGRFSGRQFSNSRSEMNVSTLELGDSALYLCASSVDGQAMENTIYFGEGSWLTVV.